The 30 T cell receptor beta chains below all came from one sample that was sequenced in a study of cytomegalovirus exposure and HLA in healthy donors (dated by TCRdb to about 2017). Library construction relied on the immunoSEQ multiplex PCR assay. A mixture of 60 forward primers for TCR Vbeta segments and 13 reverse primers for TCR Jbeta segments was used in the multiplex PCR. Here the immuneACCESS table is served through TCRdb, limited to in-frame sequences with V and J called. Missing clones are a known gap in these copies; in checked studies unresolved V genes cover under half, and the rest lacks a known reason. The sample yields 200,000 to 250,000 clones; approximately 82% were counted once. The ten largest clones add up to roughly 0.58% of the sample. The material sequenced was PBMCs. The receptors were sampled from a woman aged 40 to 50 in good health and CMV-seronegative.

The chain links TRBV10-3 to TRBJ2-3, with a possible D match to TRBD2 (7 bases). Germline CDR1 and CDR2: ENHRY and SYGVKD. The CDR3 length is 14 residues. V lost 8 bases, J lost 0 bases, and 12 bases lay in between. The CDR3 DNA follows: TGTGCCATCCAGGGGCGGGGGAGCACAGATACGCAGTATTTT. Translated, it gives CAIQGRGSTDTQYF.

The chain joins TRBV6-1 to TRBJ1-1; D remains unclear. Trimming removed 5 bases from V and 1 base from J, with 11 bases in between. From germline, CDR1 is MNHNS and CDR2 SASEGT. This CDR3 has 14 residues. CDR3 in DNA: TGTGCCAGCAGTCCAGAGGTACGGAACACTGAAGCTTTCTTT. Its translation is CASSPEVRNTEAFF.

The chain links TRBV2 to TRBJ1-1, with TRBD1 as a possible D gene (5 bases). Trimming stripped 5 bases from V and 4 bases from J, with 11 bases between. The length of the CDR3 is 13 residues. CDR1 SNHLY and CDR2 FYNNEI come from the germline V gene. The CDR3 here is CASSMQGGTEAFF. In nucleotides, the CDR3 is TGTGCCAGCAGTATGCAGGGCGGCACTGAAGCTTTCTTT.

This rearrangement joins TRBV4-2 to TRBJ1-1; possibly TRBD1 for D (6 bases). The length of the CDR3 is 15 residues. Germline lookup yields CDR1 LGHNA and CDR2 YNFKEQ. Trimming pared 4 bases from V and 1 base from J, leaving 13 bases between. Here the CDR3 reads CASSRETGANTEAFF. The CDR3 DNA is TGTGCCAGCAGCCGGGAGACAGGAGCGAACACTGAAGCTTTCTTT.

The chain joins TRBV5-1 to TRBJ1-2; D unresolved. In germline, CDR1 is SGHRS, CDR2 YFSETQ. The CDR3 has 16 residues. V was clipped by 4 bases and J by 4 bases, with 20 bases between them. CDR3 DNA sequence: TGCGCCAGCAGCCCCGGGAGCGGCCCCACGATCTATGGCTACACCTTC. It is translated as CASSPGSGPTIYGYTF.

The chain links TRBV10-1 to TRBJ2-3; 9 bases align to TRBD2. The CDR3 consists of 15 residues. Germline lookup yields CDR1 WNHNN and CDR2 SYGVQD (reference sequence). Trimming at V came to 2 bases and at J to 2 bases, leaving 2 bases not matched to a gene. CDR3 DNA: TGCGCCAGCAGTGAGGGGACTAGCCCCACAGATACGCAGTATTTT. Its translation is CASSEGTSPTDTQYF.

The chain recombines TRBV6-1 with TRBJ2-7; D gene ambiguous. The CDR3 extends over 12 amino acids. V shed 5 bases and J shed 3 bases, with 8 bases lying between them. CDR1 and CDR2 from the germline V gene are MNHNS and SASEGT. CDR3 region: CASSPSFYEQYF. The DNA for the CDR3 is TGTGCCAGCAGTCCGTCCTTCTACGAGCAGTACTTC.

The chain employs TRBV2 and TRBJ1-5, with D perhaps matching TRBD1 (5 bases). The closer fit of TRBJ2-3 to the DNA end suggests the J call may be wrong. Germline V CDR1 and CDR2: SNHLY, FYNNEI. The CDR3 runs to 13 residues. Written as DNA, the CDR3 is TGTGCCAGCAGACAGGACACCGGTCAGCCCCAGTATTTT. Amino acid sequence: CASRQDTGQPQYF.

The V and J genes are TRBV19 and TRBJ2-5; 11 bases line up with TRBD2. The V gene end was trimmed by 2 bases and the J gene end by 4 bases; junction bases not matched to a gene: 0. The CDR3 length is 14 residues. The germline V gene encodes CDR1 LNHDA and CDR2 SQIVND (reference sequence). The CDR3 region is CASSILAGGETQYF. CDR3 nucleotides: TGTGCCAGTAGTATACTAGCGGGGGGAGAGACCCAGTACTTC.

The V and J genes are TRBV18 and TRBJ1-1, with 8 nucleotides matching TRBD1. Germline CDR1 reads KGHSH; CDR2 reads LQKENI. The CDR3 sequence is 15 residues long. V was pared by 3 bases and J by 4 bases, with 7 bases of the junction left unmatched. The CDR3 region is CASSPQTGGGTEAFF. CDR3 bases: TGTGCCAGCTCACCCCAAACAGGGGGTGGCACTGAAGCTTTCTTT. The whole variable domain, remainder taken from reference TRBV18 and TRBJ1-1, is NAGVMQNPRHLVRRRGQEARLRCSPMKGHSHVYWYRQLPEEGLKFMVYLQKENIIDESGMPKERFSAEFPKEGPSILRIQQVVRGDSAAYFCASSPQTGGGTEAFFGQGTRLTVV.

In this sample, this clone turned up a few times. The chain has TRBV6-1 and TRBJ1-5, with 8 bases that match TRBD1. With 4 bases clipped from V and 1 base from J, the junction kept 9 bases outside the gene matches. The CDR3 sequence is 17 residues long. The germline V gene has CDR1 MNHNS and CDR2 SASEGT. DNA of the CDR3: TGTGCCAGCAGTGTTTCCCACAGGGGGTTAAGCAATCAGCCCCAGCATTTT. This codes for CASSVSHRGLSNQPQHF.

The J gene is TRBJ2-2, the V gene TRBV5-4, with a weak D call TRBD2 (7 bases). The CDR3 has 14 amino acids. CDR1 SGHNT and CDR2 YYREEE come from the germline V gene (reference sequence). V was pared by 9 bases and J by 0 bases, with 12 bases between. The CDR3 loop is CATGGPANTGELFF. The CDR3 coding sequence is TGTGCCACCGGGGGGCCCGCGAACACCGGGGAGCTGTTTTTT.

This clone was seen just once. The V and J genes are TRBV6-1 and TRBJ2-2, with D possibly being TRBD2 (7 bases). Germline lookup yields CDR1 MNHNS and CDR2 SASEGT. This CDR3 region has 12 residues. Trimming took 10 bases from V and 5 from J, leaving 11 bases between them. CDR3: CAIQGGTGELFF. CDR3 DNA: TGTGCCATACAGGGAGGGACCGGGGAGCTGTTTTTT.

This chain links TRBV9 with TRBJ2-5, with 10 bases matching TRBD2. The CDR3 runs to 16 residues. V trimming: 3 bases; J trimming: 5 bases; junction bases outside the gene matches: 10. CDR1 SGDLS and CDR2 YYNGEE come from the germline V gene. This CDR3 is CASSAVLAGVKETQYF. The CDR3 bases are TGTGCCAGCAGCGCCGTGCTAGCGGGGGTTAAGGAGACCCAGTACTTC.

The chain carries TRBV7-2 and TRBJ2-1; possible D gene TRBD1, 6 bases. Trimming pared 5 bases from V and 4 bases from J, leaving 9 bases between. Germline V gives CDR1 SGHTA, CDR2 FQGNSA. CDR3 size: 13 residues. DNA for the CDR3: TGTGCCAGCAGCCACGGACAGTACAATGAGCAGTTCTTC. Protein sequence: CASSHGQYNEQFF.

This clone appeared once. An end of the junction does not agree with germline; a read error may underlie this. V gene TRBV5-5 combines with J gene TRBJ2-1; tentative D call: TRBD1 (7 bases). The CDR3 runs 14 residues. CDR1 is SGHKS and CDR2 is YYEKEE in the germline V gene (reference sequence). The CDR3 loop is CTSSAGQQYNEQFF. Here the CDR3 DNA reads TGTACCAGCAGCGCGGGACAGCAGTACAATGAGCAGTTCTTC.

J is TRBJ2-1 and V is TRBV6-1; 13 nucleotides align to TRBD2. Losses at the gene ends were 4 bases for V and 10 bases for J; bases not matched to a gene: 13. Germline V lookup: CDR1 MNHNS, CDR2 SASEGT. The CDR3 is 17 amino acids. The chain's CDR3 is CASSALAGGRSGGEQFF. DNA for the CDR3: TGTGCCAGCAGTGCACTAGCGGGGGGGCGTTCCGGGGGGGAGCAGTTCTTC.

The V call is TRBV6-6, the J call TRBJ1-1; tentative D call: TRBD1 (5 bases). The CDR3 covers 13 residues. With 2 bases removed from V and 6 bases from J, the gap between germline ends came to 10 bases. Looked up from germline, CDR1 is MNHNY and CDR2 is SVGAGI (reference sequence). CDR3: CASSYGQGSEAFF. DNA for the CDR3: TGTGCCAGCAGTTACGGGCAGGGTTCTGAAGCTTTCTTT.

The chain carries TRBV19 and TRBJ1-5; no clear D. The V gene's germline CDR1 is LNHDA and CDR2 SQIVND (reference sequence). Between the trimmed V and J ends, which lost 8 bases and 2 bases, there was a span of 13 bases. The CDR3 contains 14 residues. The CDR3 region is CASSGGPGNQPQHF. DNA of the CDR3: TGTGCCAGTTCCGGAGGACCTGGCAATCAGCCCCAGCATTTT.

The V gene is TRBV19, the J gene TRBJ1-3; D remains ambiguous. Germline loops: CDR1 LNHDA, CDR2 SQIVND (reference sequence). This CDR3 region has 14 residues. V gave up 3 bases and J gave up 0 bases, with 6 bases separating them. CDR3 DNA sequence: TGTGCCAGTAGTATGGGAGTCTCTGGAAACACCATATATTTT. It encodes CASSMGVSGNTIYF.

In this sample, this clone turned up a few times. This chain joins TRBV5-4 and TRBJ1-2; tentatively, D is TRBD1 (5 bases). Between the trimmed V and J ends, which lost 1 base and 1 base, there was a span of 8 bases. The CDR3 spans 14 residues. Germline V gene lookup returns CDR1 SGHNT and CDR2 YYREEE (reference sequence). CDR3 DNA sequence: TGTGCCAGCAGCTTGACCGGGGGTAACTATGGCTACACCTTC. Residues: CASSLTGGNYGYTF.

This clone has just a few counts. The gene calls are TRBV10-3 and TRBJ1-6; weak D call: TRBD1 (5 bases). CDR3 size: 14 residues. Germline V gives CDR1 ENHRY, CDR2 SYGVKD. The ends were cut back, 8 bases at V and 6 bases at J, with 14 bases in the middle. CDR3 DNA: TGTGCCATCGGGGGGACGGATGCTAATTCACCCCTCCACTTT. This sequence encodes CAIGGTDANSPLHF.

The count of this clone is one. The V and J genes are TRBV5-1 and TRBJ1-5, with D possibly being TRBD1 (5 bases). The germline V and J ends were trimmed by 5 bases and 7 bases, with 22 bases remaining between them. Germline V CDR1 and CDR2: SGHRS, YFSETQ. This CDR3 is 16 amino acids long. CDR3 residues: CASRHEAREFLQPQHF. CDR3 DNA sequence: TGCGCCAGCAGGCATGAGGCCAGGGAATTTTTGCAGCCCCAGCATTTT.

The chain uses TRBV5-6 and TRBJ2-7, with 7 bases matching TRBD1. The V gene's germline CDR1 is SGHDT and CDR2 YYEEEE. V gave up 5 bases and J gave up 3 bases; unmatched junction bases: 14. This CDR3 has 16 residues. The CDR3 loop is CASSIIAFSGGYEQYF. The CDR3 coding sequence is TGTGCCAGCAGTATCATTGCGTTTTCAGGGGGCTACGAGCAGTACTTC.

This clone showed up just a few times. The rearrangement joins TRBV5-6 to TRBJ1-4; 8 bases align to TRBD1. Looked up from germline, CDR1 is SGHDT and CDR2 is YYEEEE. This CDR3 contains 14 residues. The trim removed 2 bases at V and 6 bases at J, leaving 3 bases unmatched. The CDR3 loop is CASSLRQGHEKLFF. CDR3 bases: TGTGCCAGCAGCTTACGACAGGGGCATGAAAAACTGTTTTTT.

V and J are TRBV30 and TRBJ1-5; D is unresolved. Germline CDR1 and CDR2: GTSNPN and SVGIG (reference sequence). V gave up 0 bases and J gave up 6 bases, with 12 bases separating them. The CDR3 is 14 amino acids. The CDR3 here is CAWSVVGSGQPQHF. CDR3 DNA sequence: TGTGCCTGGAGTGTGGTTGGATCGGGTCAGCCCCAGCATTTT.

Written as DNA, the CDR3 is TGTGCCAGCAGCCCCACAGGTTACGAGCAGTACTTC. Its translation: CASSPTGYEQYF. The V call is TRBV16, the J call TRBJ2-7; a weak D match, TRBD1 (5 bases). CDR3 length: 12 amino acids. The V gene's germline CDR1 is KGHSY and CDR2 FQNENV. V lost 4 bases to trimming and J lost 4 bases, with 8 bases between them.

This clone was observed a handful of times. The chain recombines TRBV19 with TRBJ1-2; D gene ambiguous. Germline CDR1 and CDR2: LNHDA and SQIVND (reference sequence). This CDR3 has 16 residues. V gave up 5 bases and J gave up 4 bases, with 20 bases separating them. DNA of the CDR3: TGTGCCAGTAGTCCTCCGGGATCTCGGTGGGGCTATGGCTACACCTTC. Residues: CASSPPGSRWGYGYTF.

The genes are TRBV2 and TRBJ1-1; tentative D call: TRBD1 (5 bases). The CDR3 runs 15 residues. Germline CDR1 SNHLY, CDR2 FYNNEI. The V gene lost 3 bases and the J gene lost 2 bases, with 13 bases spanning the gap. In nucleotides, the CDR3 is TGTGCCAGCAGTGATGGGGCGCGGACAAACACTGAAGCTTTCTTT. This translates into CASSDGARTNTEAFF. The whole variable domain, filled in from reference TRBV2 and TRBJ1-1, reads EPEVTQTPSHQVTQMGQEVILRCVPISNHLYFYWYRQILGQKVEFLVSFYNNEISEKSEIFDDQFSVERPDGSNFTLKIRSTKLEDSAMYFCASSDGARTNTEAFFGQGTRLTVV.

This clone was seen repeatedly, ten times or more. The chain couples TRBV4-1 to TRBJ2-3; D not certain. The ends were cut back, 2 bases at V and 0 bases at J, with 6 bases in the middle. Germline V lookup: CDR1 MGHRA, CDR2 YSYEKL. The length of the CDR3 is 14 residues. The CDR3 DNA follows: TGCGCCAGCAGCCAACCGGTTAGCACAGATACGCAGTATTTT. This translates into CASSQPVSTDTQYF.